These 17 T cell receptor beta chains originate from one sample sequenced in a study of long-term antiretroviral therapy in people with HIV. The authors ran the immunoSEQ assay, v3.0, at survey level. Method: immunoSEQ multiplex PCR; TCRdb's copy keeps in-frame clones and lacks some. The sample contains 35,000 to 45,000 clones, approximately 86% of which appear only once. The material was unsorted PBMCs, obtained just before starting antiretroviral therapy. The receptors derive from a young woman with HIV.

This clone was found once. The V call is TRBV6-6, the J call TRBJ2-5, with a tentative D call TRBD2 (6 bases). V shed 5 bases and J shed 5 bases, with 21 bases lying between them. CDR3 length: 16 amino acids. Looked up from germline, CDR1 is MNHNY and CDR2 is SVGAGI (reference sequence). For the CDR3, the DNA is TGTGCCAGCAGTACAACGGGACTCTGGGGAGTGGAGACCCAGTACTTC. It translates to CASSTTGLWGVETQYF.

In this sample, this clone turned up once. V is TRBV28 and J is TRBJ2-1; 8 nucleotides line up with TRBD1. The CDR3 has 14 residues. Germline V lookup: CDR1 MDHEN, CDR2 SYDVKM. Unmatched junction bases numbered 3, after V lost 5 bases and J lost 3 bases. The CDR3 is CASSARGHYNEQFF. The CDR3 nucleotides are TGTGCCAGCAGTGCCAGGGGGCACTACAATGAGCAGTTCTTC.

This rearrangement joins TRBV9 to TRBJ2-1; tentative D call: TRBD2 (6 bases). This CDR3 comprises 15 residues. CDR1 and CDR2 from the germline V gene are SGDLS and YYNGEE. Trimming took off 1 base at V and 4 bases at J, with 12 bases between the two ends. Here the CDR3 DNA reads TGTGCCAGCAGCGTATGGGACTCCTTATACAATGAGCAGTTCTTC. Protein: CASSVWDSLYNEQFF.

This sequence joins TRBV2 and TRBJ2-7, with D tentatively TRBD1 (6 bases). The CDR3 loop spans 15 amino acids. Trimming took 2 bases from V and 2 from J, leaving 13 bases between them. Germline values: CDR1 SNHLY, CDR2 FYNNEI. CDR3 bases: TGTGCCAGCAGTGAAATGGGACAACTCCCCTACGAGCAGTACTTC. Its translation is CASSEMGQLPYEQYF.

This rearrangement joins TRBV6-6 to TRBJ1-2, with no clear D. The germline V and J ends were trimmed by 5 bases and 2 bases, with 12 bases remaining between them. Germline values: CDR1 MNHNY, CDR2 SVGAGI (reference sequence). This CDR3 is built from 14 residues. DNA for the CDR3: TGTGCCAGCAGTCCCGGGGAGTCAAACTATGGCTACACCTTC. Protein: CASSPGESNYGYTF.

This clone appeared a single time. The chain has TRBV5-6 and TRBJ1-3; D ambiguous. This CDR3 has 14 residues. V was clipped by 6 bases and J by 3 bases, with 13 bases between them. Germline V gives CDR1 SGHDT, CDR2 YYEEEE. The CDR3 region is CASTSLRFGNTIYF. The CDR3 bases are TGTGCCAGCACCTCGCTTAGGTTTGGAAACACCATATATTTT.

CDR3 nucleotides: TGTGCCAGCAGCATAGCCCCTACGGGCGGGTTTGATGAGCAGTTCTTC. Protein sequence: CASSIAPTGGFDEQFF. The chain links TRBV5-6 to TRBJ2-1; TRBD2 might be the D (5 bases). Trimming took 4 bases from V and 8 from J, leaving 22 bases between them. Germline loops: CDR1 SGHDT, CDR2 YYEEEE. CDR3 length: 16 residues.

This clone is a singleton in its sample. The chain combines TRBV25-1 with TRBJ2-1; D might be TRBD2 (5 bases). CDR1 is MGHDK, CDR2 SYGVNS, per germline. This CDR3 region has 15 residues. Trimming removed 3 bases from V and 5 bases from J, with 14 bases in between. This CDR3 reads CASSDPRGRNNEQFF. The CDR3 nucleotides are TGTGCCAGCAGTGACCCACGAGGGCGGAACAATGAGCAGTTCTTC.

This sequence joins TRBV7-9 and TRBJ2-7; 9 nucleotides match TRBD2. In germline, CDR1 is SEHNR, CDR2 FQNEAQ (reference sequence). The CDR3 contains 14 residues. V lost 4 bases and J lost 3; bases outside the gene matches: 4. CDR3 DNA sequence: TGTGCCAGCAGCTGGGGACTAGCTTTCTACGAGCAGTACTTC. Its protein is CASSWGLAFYEQYF.

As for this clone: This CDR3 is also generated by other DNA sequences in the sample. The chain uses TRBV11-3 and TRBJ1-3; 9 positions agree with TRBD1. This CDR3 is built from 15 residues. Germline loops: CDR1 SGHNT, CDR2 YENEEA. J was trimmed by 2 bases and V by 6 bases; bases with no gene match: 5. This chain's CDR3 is CASSPGQGPGNTIYF. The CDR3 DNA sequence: TGTGCCAGCAGTCCGGGACAGGGCCCTGGAAACACCATATATTTT.

The CDR3 here is CASSPGYYEQYF. Written as DNA, the CDR3 is TGTGCCAGCTCGCCAGGGTACTACGAGCAGTACTTC. V and J are TRBV18 and TRBJ2-7; possibly TRBD1 for D (5 bases). Trimming left V 6 bases short and J 3 bases short, with 9 bases between. CDR1 is KGHSH and CDR2 is LQKENI in the germline V gene. The CDR3 spans 12 residues.

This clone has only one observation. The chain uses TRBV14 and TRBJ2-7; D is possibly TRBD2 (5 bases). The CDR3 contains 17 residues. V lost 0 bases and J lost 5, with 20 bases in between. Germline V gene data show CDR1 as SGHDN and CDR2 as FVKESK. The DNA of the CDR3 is TGTGCCAGCAGCCAAGAGATCGGGGTGGCAGGTCTCAACGAGCAGTACTTC. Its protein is CASSQEIGVAGLNEQYF.

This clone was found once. Written as DNA, the CDR3 is TGCGCCAGCAGCCAAGATTCTACGACTGAAGCTTTCTTT. It is translated as CASSQDSTTEAFF. The genes are TRBV4-3 and TRBJ1-1; D not resolved. Per germline, CDR1 LGHNA and CDR2 YSLEER. The CDR3 totals 13 residues. Trimming stripped 0 bases from V and 5 bases from J, with 7 bases between.

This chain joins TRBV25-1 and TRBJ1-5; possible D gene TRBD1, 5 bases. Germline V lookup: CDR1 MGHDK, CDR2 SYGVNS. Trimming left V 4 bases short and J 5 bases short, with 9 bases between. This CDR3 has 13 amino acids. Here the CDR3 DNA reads TGTGCCAGCAGTGGCGGGGCCCATCAGCCCCAGCATTTT. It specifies CASSGGAHQPQHF.

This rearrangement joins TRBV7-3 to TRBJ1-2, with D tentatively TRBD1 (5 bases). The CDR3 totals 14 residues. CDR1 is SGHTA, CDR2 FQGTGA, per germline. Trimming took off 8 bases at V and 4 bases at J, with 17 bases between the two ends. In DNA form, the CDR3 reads TGTGCCAGCGAAGGTGTGGGGGGATCCTATGGCTACACCTTC. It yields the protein CASEGVGGSYGYTF.

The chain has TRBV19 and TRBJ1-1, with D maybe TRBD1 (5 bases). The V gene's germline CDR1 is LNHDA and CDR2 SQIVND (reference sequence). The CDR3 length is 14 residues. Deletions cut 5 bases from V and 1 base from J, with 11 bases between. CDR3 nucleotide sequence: TGTGCCAGTAGTCTTCAGGGTGCGAACACTGAAGCTTTCTTT. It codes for CASSLQGANTEAFF.

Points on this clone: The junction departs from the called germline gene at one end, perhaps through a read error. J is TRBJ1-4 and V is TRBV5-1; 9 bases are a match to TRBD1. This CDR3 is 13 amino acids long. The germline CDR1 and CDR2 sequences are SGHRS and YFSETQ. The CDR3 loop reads CASSFDPVGDRAF. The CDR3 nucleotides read TGCGCCAGCAGCTTCGATCCGGTCGGGGACAGGGCTTTT. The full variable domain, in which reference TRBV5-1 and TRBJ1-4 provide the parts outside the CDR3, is KAGVTQTPRYLIKTRGQQVTLSCSPISGHRSVSWYQQTPGQGLQFLFEYFSETQRNKGNFPGRFSGRQFSNSRSEMNVSTLELGDSALYLCASSFDPVGDRAFGSGTQLSVL.